These 19 T cell receptor beta chains share one sample of origin, sequenced in a study of patients and donors after allogeneic stem cell transplantation (dated by TCRdb to the early 2020s). The receptor library was made with RT-PCR. The instrument was a NextSeq 550. The public reads were reanalyzed by TCRdb: fastp trimming at Q25, MiXCR alignment, in-frame beta chains only. Rows matching on CDR3 protein sequence are summarized as one entry with the most common DNA and genes. In this sample the table shows fewer than 250,000 distinct CDR3 sequences, roughly an eighth of which occur a single time. Around 10% of the sample is held by the ten biggest clonotypes. The specimen was blood, either unsorted or a sorted T cell fraction (not recorded which). These receptors all come from a human donor who was either an allogeneic HSCT recipient or a stem cell or donor lymphocyte infusion donor (not recorded which). It is not recorded whose cells these are; they may come from a transplant donor.

This clonotype was counted between two and nine times. This sequence joins TRBV6-2 or TRBV6-3 and TRBJ2-7; D possibly uses TRBD1 or TRBD2 (6 bases each). The V gene lost 10 bases and the J gene lost 5 bases, with 18 bases spanning the gap. CDR1 is MNHEY, CDR2 SVGEGT, per germline. This CDR3 comprises 13 residues. CDR3 amino acids: CAIQLGGRNEQYF. CDR3 nucleotides: TGTGCCATCCAGTTGGGGGGCAGGAACGAGCAGTACTTC.

This clonotype was detected a few times. This chain connects TRBV30 to TRBJ2-7, with 8 bases that match TRBD2. Per the germline V gene, CDR1 is GTSNPN and CDR2 is SVGIG (reference sequence). Trimming at V came to 2 bases and at J to 7 bases, leaving 7 bases not matched to a gene. The CDR3 is made up of 13 amino acids. CDR3 in DNA: TGTGCCTGGAGTTTTAGCGGGATCGGGGAGCAGTACTTC. Encoded protein: CAWSFSGIGEQYF.

The V and J genes are TRBV19 and TRBJ2-7, with D perhaps being TRBD1 or TRBD2 (5 bases each). The V end lost 8 bases, the J end lost 4 bases, and 15 bases lay between the germline ends. The CDR3 has 13 residues. The V gene's germline CDR1 is LNHDA and CDR2 SQIVND (reference sequence). The CDR3 reads CASAVGEKYEQYF. The CDR3 DNA reads as TGTGCCAGTGCAGTGGGGGAGAAATACGAGCAGTACTTC.

This clonotype occurred a few times. The rearrangement links TRBV28 to TRBJ1-4; no reliable D call. The CDR3 runs 13 residues. The V gene's germline CDR1 is MDHEN and CDR2 SYDVKM. Trimming shortened V by 6 bases and J by 8 bases, and 13 bases separated the two germline ends. The CDR3 reads CASRAGFLEKLFF. The CDR3 coding sequence is TGTGCCAGCAGGGCGGGTTTTTTGGAAAAACTGTTTTTT.

The table lists this clonotype with a few counts. The chain has TRBV20-1 and TRBJ1-2; a possible D gene is TRBD1 (6 bases). This CDR3 has 14 amino acids. Germline V gene data show CDR1 as DFQATT and CDR2 as SNEGSKA (reference sequence). Trimming pared 0 bases from V and 8 bases from J, leaving 16 bases between. CDR3: CSARDSDSGSGYTF. The CDR3 DNA reads TGCAGTGCTAGAGATTCGGACAGCGGATCGGGCTACACCTTC.

The chain couples TRBV4-3 to TRBJ1-2; perhaps TRBD1 as D (5 bases). The length of the CDR3 is 15 residues. Germline loops: CDR1 LGHNA, CDR2 YSLEER. Trimming shortened V by 4 bases and J by 1 base, and 13 bases separated the two germline ends. This chain's CDR3 is CASSPGAGINYGYTF. The CDR3 DNA reads TGCGCCAGCAGCCCCGGGGCAGGGATTAACTATGGCTACACCTTC.

The CDR3 DNA sequence: TGTGCCAGCAGCCCGCTAAAAACAGGGAATCAAGAGACCCAGTACTTC. It codes for CASSPLKTGNQETQYF. The J gene is TRBJ2-5, the V gene TRBV4-2; weak D call: TRBD1 (6 bases). The CDR3 contains 16 residues. Germline CDR1 reads LGHNA; CDR2 reads YNFKEQ. The V end was cut by 4 bases, the J end by 2 bases, with 17 bases between.

The rearrangement links TRBV5-1 to TRBJ1-2, with 8 bases identical to TRBD1. The CDR3 contains 15 residues. J lost 6 bases, V lost 2 bases, and 9 bases had no gene match. Germline assignment: CDR1 SGHRS and CDR2 YFSETQ. The CDR3 sequence: CASSLQGDRGHGYTF. CDR3 in DNA: TGCGCCAGCAGCTTACAAGGTGACAGGGGACATGGCTACACCTTC.

This clonotype was seen more than once but under ten times. The chain employs TRBV20-1 and TRBJ2-3; tentatively, D is TRBD2 (6 bases). V was cut by 3 bases and J by 4 bases, with 17 bases left in between. Per germline, CDR1 DFQATT and CDR2 SNEGSKA (reference sequence). The CDR3 sequence is 15 residues long. CDR3 amino acids: CSARPGRMGADTQYF. The CDR3 DNA follows: TGCAGTGCTAGGCCGGGGAGGATGGGCGCAGATACGCAGTATTTT.

This clonotype was observed a few times. CDR3 loop: CASSEGQNSPLHF. The CDR3 nucleotides are TGTGCCAGCAGTGAGGGACAGAATTCACCCCTCCACTTT. The chain has TRBV6-1 and TRBJ1-6; 7 bases map to TRBD1. J was trimmed by 7 bases and V by 3 bases; bases with no gene match: 0. Germline values: CDR1 MNHNS, CDR2 SASEGT. The CDR3 loop spans 13 amino acids.

The sample holds a few counts of this clonotype. V and J are TRBV6-1 and TRBJ1-4; 7 bases fit TRBD1. Trimming took 5 bases from V and 8 from J; bases not matched to a gene: 8. There are 14 residues in the CDR3. Germline CDR1 MNHNS, CDR2 SASEGT. The CDR3 DNA sequence: TGTGCCAGCAGTCCTCGACAGGGACGCGAAAAACTGTTTTTT. Translated, it gives CASSPRQGREKLFF.

The chain has TRBV20-1 and TRBJ1-1, with a tentative D call TRBD1 (5 bases). CDR3 size: 17 residues. Germline V gene sequence: CDR1 DFQATT, CDR2 SNEGSKA (reference sequence). V lost 0 bases, J lost 7 bases, and 24 bases lay in between. The CDR3 bases are TGCAGTGCTAGAGATCGTCTGAGGTTGGAGGGGTTTAGTGAAGCTTTCTTT. It translates to CSARDRLRLEGFSEAFF.

The J gene is TRBJ2-2, the V gene TRBV20-1; TRBD2 matches 14 bases. Germline CDR1 is DFQATT and CDR2 is SNEGSKA (reference sequence). Losses at the gene ends were 1 base for V and 3 bases for J; bases not matched to a gene: 7. This CDR3 comprises 18 residues. The CDR3 coding sequence is TGCAGTGCTAGAGCCCGACTAGCGGGGGGGATGCACACCGGGGAGCTGTTTTTT. This sequence encodes CSARARLAGGMHTGELFF.

The chain joins TRBV5-1 to TRBJ2-2; tentatively, D is TRBD2 (5 bases). Germline V gene lookup returns CDR1 SGHRS and CDR2 YFSETQ. V lost 0 bases to trimming and J lost 4 bases, with 10 bases between them. The CDR3 is 15 amino acids. This CDR3 reads CASSLGETLTGELFF. The CDR3 DNA reads as TGCGCCAGCAGCTTGGGGGAGACGCTCACCGGGGAGCTGTTTTTT.

This clonotype was seen only a few times. This chain connects TRBV6-2 or TRBV6-3 to TRBJ2-1; 9 bases map to TRBD2. CDR1 is MNHEY, CDR2 SVGEGT, per germline. The V gene end was trimmed by 2 bases and the J gene end by 9 bases; junction bases not matched to a gene: 5. The CDR3 has 14 amino acids. The CDR3 protein is CASSYAGGRVEQFF. CDR3 coding DNA: TGTGCCAGCAGTTACGCGGGGGGGCGCGTTGAGCAGTTCTTC.

CDR3: CASSDWARSGRAKNIQYF. The CDR3 DNA sequence: TGTGCCAGCAGTGACTGGGCTCGGAGCGGGAGGGCCAAAAACATTCAGTACTTC. The genes are TRBV6-4 and TRBJ2-4; TRBD2 matches 9 bases. CDR1 and CDR2 from the germline V gene are MRHNA and SNTAGT. J gave up 1 base and V 1 base, and 8 bases lay outside the gene matches. The CDR3 loop spans 18 amino acids.

This clonotype showed up many times. The chain carries TRBV5-6 and TRBJ2-5; tentative D call: TRBD1 (5 bases). Germline V gives CDR1 SGHDT, CDR2 YYEEEE. This CDR3 region has 16 residues. V lost 1 base, J lost 4 bases, and 17 bases lay in between. The CDR3 region is CASSLRKLAGLETQYF. For the CDR3, the DNA is TGTGCCAGCAGCTTGAGGAAGCTGGCAGGGCTAGAGACCCAGTACTTC.

V is TRBV20-1 and J is TRBJ2-2; 7 bases line up with TRBD2. V lost 1 base to trimming and J lost 5 bases; unmatched junction nucleotides: 7. From germline, CDR1 is DFQATT and CDR2 SNEGSKA (reference sequence). CDR3 size: 15 residues. CDR3 sequence (DNA): TGCAGTGCTAGAGTCGGCGGGGGAGGGACCGGGGAGCTGTTTTTT. As protein: CSARVGGGGTGELFF.

The table lists this clonotype with many counts. V usage is TRBV6-1 and J usage is TRBJ1-2, with a possible D match to TRBD1 (5 bases). V shed 7 bases and J shed 0 bases, with 9 bases lying between them. Germline CDR1 MNHNS, CDR2 SASEGT. The length of the CDR3 is 13 residues. The CDR3, as DNA: TGTGCCAGCAAAGACAGCCCTAACTATGGCTACACCTTC. Protein product: CASKDSPNYGYTF.